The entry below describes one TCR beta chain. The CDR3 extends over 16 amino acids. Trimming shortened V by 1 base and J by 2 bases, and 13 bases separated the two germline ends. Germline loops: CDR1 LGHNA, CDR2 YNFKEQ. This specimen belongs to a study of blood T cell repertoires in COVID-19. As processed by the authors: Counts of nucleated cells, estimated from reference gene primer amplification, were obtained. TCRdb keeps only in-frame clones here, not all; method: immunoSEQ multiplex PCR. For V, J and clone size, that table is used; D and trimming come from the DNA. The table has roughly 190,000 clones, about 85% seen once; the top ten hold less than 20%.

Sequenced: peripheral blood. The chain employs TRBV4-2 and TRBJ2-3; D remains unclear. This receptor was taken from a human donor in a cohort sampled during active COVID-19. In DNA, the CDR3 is TGTGCCAGCAGCCAAGTGGGCGCCGGCACCACAGATACGCAGTATTTT. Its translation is CASSQVGAGTTDTQYF.